The present T cell receptor beta chain was sequenced within a study of blood T cell repertoires in COVID-19 (dated by TCRdb to between 2020 and 2021). For the wider study: Samples from collaborators originated in the United States, Italy and Spain and spanned both the acute and convalescent phases of COVID-19. Deeply sampled blood TCRbeta repertoires from subjects exposed to, actively infected with, or recovered from COVID-19 were included in the dataset. The samples were drawn from two sources: the first 160 participants of the ongoing ImmuneRACE study, and some 1,300 subjects contributed by 6 global collaborators. Where available, HLA class I and class II types were obtained from metadata supplied by the sample provider rather than from assay-based typing. The sample metadata nearly always contained a de-identified subject ID, COVID-19 status, age in years and sex. The prospective study material was composed of cDNA or gDNA derived from T cells, B-cell-depleted T cells, or PBMCs. The repertoires were made available in a free public database intended to serve as a resource for research on the immune response to SARS-CoV-2. Summary of the overall study and its limitations: Clinical and demographic metadata were provided uncurated, with the amount varying by source and participant.

TCRbeta CDR3 regions were amplified from genomic DNA using the immunoSEQ Assay, a bias-controlled multiplex PCR. The study's processing was this. The number of nucleated cells in each sample was estimated by amplification of reference gene primers within the assay. To quantify the absolute abundance of each unique TCRbeta CDR3 rearrangement, sequence reads were collapsed and filtered. For each sample, productive Simpson clonality was calculated by taking the square root of Simpson's diversity index across productive rearrangements. This immuneACCESS table, as held by TCRdb, lists in-frame sequences with V and J called but not all clones. Of the missing ones, under half trace to an unresolved V gene in checked studies; the others have no known cause. V and J calls and clone size are as listed in that table; D and trimming were resolved from the DNA. This sample holds 350,000 or so clones; 90% were observed only once. The ten largest clones represent 6% to 7.5% of the sample.

Whole blood was collected in K2EDTA tubes by collaborating institutions according to the institutions' own protocols. For TCRbeta analysis, collaborators shipped samples in one of three forms: frozen whole blood, isolated PBMCs, or DNA extracted from either of those sample types. This clone was recorded a few times. Its recognized antigen is unknown. Base qualities were left out, and no much larger clone turns up one base away. V lost 0 bases and J lost 6 bases; the stretch between them is 12 bases long. Sequences SEHNR (CDR1) and FQNEAQ (CDR2) are obtained from the germline V gene (reference sequence). The CDR3, cysteine through phenylalanine, is 15 amino acids long. Only the CDR3 part of the read is kept: 45 bases, read in frame from the first base.

Sequenced: peripheral blood. The receptor comes from a man between 18 and 35 years old with active or convalescent COVID-19. Here the chain combines TRBV7-9 and TRBJ1-5, with TRBD1 perhaps the D gene, on 5 matching bases. The nucleotide sequence reads as follows: TGTGCCAGCAGCTTAGCGACGCTCGGGGGTCAGCCCCAGCATTTT. It encodes CASSLATLGGQPQHF.